The 31 T cell receptor beta chains presented below share a single source sample, sequenced in a study of T cell repertoires in ileal Crohn's disease. The repertoire was sequenced with immunoSEQ multiplex PCR; TCRdb's copy has only in-frame clones and lacks some. The sample lists roughly 30,000 clones, around 80% occurring once. What was sequenced was ileal tissue. These receptor sequences come from an adult with Crohn's disease.

This clone occurred a few times. The chain has TRBV6-5 and TRBJ1-2; unclear D gene. The CDR3 sequence is 14 residues long. CDR1 MNHEY and CDR2 SVGAGI come from the germline V gene. Trimming stripped 4 bases from V and 6 bases from J, with 15 bases between. CDR3 sequence (DNA): TGTGCCAGCAGTTCCTTGGGAGGGAATCATGGCTACACCTTC. Its translation is CASSSLGGNHGYTF.

J is TRBJ1-1 and V is TRBV20-1, with 8 bases lining up with TRBD1. With 4 bases clipped from V and 8 bases from J, the junction kept 3 bases outside the gene matches. The CDR3 extends over 11 amino acids. CDR1 DFQATT and CDR2 SNEGSKA come from the germline V gene (reference sequence). The CDR3 loop is CSAKDREEAFF. The CDR3 DNA reads as TGCAGTGCTAAGGACAGGGAGGAAGCTTTCTTT.

The chain couples TRBV14 to TRBJ2-7; TRBD2 matches at 7 bases. The CDR3 contains 13 residues. The germline V gene encodes CDR1 SGHDN and CDR2 FVKESK. Trimming cost V 5 bases and J 9 bases; bases outside gene matches: 10. The CDR3, as DNA: TGTGCCAGCAGCGCAGGACTAGAAGCGAGGCAGTACTTC. As protein: CASSAGLEARQYF.

CDR3 sequence: CASSSDRGVPNYGYTF. The DNA of the CDR3 is TGTGCCAGCAGCTCGGACAGGGGAGTCCCCAACTATGGCTACACCTTC. The chain uses TRBV6-6 and TRBJ1-2; 9 nucleotides agree with TRBD1. From germline, CDR1 is MNHNY and CDR2 SVGAGI (reference sequence). The CDR3 is made up of 16 amino acids. J gave up 2 bases and V 6 bases, and 10 bases lay outside the gene matches.

The chain has TRBV29-1 and TRBJ1-2, with a possible D match to TRBD1 (5 bases). CDR1 SQVTM and CDR2 ANQGSEA come from the germline V gene. This CDR3 has 12 residues. The ends were cut back, 7 bases at V and 4 bases at J, with 13 bases in the middle. Here the CDR3 reads CSGGELSYGYTF. CDR3 in DNA: TGCAGCGGGGGGGAGCTCTCCTATGGCTACACCTTC.

This clone has a single count. The rearrangement uses TRBV29-1 and TRBJ2-7; TRBD1 agrees at 7 bases. Germline-derived CDR1 and CDR2 are SQVTM and ANQGSEA. Trimming took 4 bases from V and 6 from J; bases not matched to a gene: 12. CDR3 length: 14 amino acids. CDR3 in DNA: TGCAGCGTTGGCGGGTCCGACAGGGTAGCCGAGCAGTACTTC. The encoded protein is CSVGGSDRVAEQYF.

This clone was detected only a few times. The V call is TRBV5-4, the J call TRBJ1-6; 7 bases map to TRBD1. This CDR3 comprises 16 residues. Germline V lookup: CDR1 SGHNT, CDR2 YYREEE (reference sequence). Trimming at V came to 4 bases and at J to 6 bases, leaving 10 bases not matched to a gene. The CDR3 nucleotides are TGTGCCAGCAGCAGAGAGCCGGGACAGTCTAATTCACCCCTCCACTTT. It encodes CASSREPGQSNSPLHF.

This clone has a single count. The J gene is TRBJ2-1, the V gene TRBV19; D remains ambiguous. This CDR3 is 11 amino acids long. CDR1 is LNHDA and CDR2 is SQIVND in the germline V gene (reference sequence). V was pared by 6 bases and J by 9 bases, with 9 bases between. CDR3 loop: CASRSSFEQFF. DNA for the CDR3: TGTGCCAGTAGATCCTCTTTTGAGCAGTTCTTC.

This clone was seen more than once but under ten times. The chain is built from TRBV18 and TRBJ1-4, with D perhaps matching TRBD1 (5 bases). V lost 6 bases to trimming and J lost 4 bases, with 18 bases between them. Germline loops: CDR1 KGHSH, CDR2 LQKENI. This CDR3 is 16 amino acids long. The CDR3 loop reads CASSPDLQRGNEKLFF. CDR3 nucleotides: TGTGCCAGCTCGCCGGACCTCCAAAGGGGTAATGAAAAACTGTTTTTT.

The genes are TRBV4-1 and TRBJ2-3, with 7 bases matching TRBD2. The CDR3 covers 16 residues. Germline V gene sequence: CDR1 MGHRA, CDR2 YSYEKL. Trimming at V came to 0 bases and at J to 2 bases, leaving 5 bases not matched to a gene. The CDR3 loop reads CASSQDWGGVTDTQYF. The CDR3 nucleotides read TGCGCCAGCAGCCAAGATTGGGGGGGAGTCACAGATACGCAGTATTTT.

This clone is a singleton in its sample. This rearrangement joins TRBV15 to TRBJ2-2; D might be TRBD1 (5 bases). This CDR3 comprises 12 residues. Germline V gene sequence: CDR1 LNHNV, CDR2 YYDKDF (reference sequence). V was shortened by 10 bases and J by 7 bases, with 13 bases between the two germline ends. The CDR3 region is CAIARVDGELFF. The CDR3 DNA reads as TGTGCCATCGCCAGGGTGGACGGGGAGCTGTTTTTT.

V and J are TRBV7-2 and TRBJ1-2, with D possibly being TRBD1 (5 bases). In germline, CDR1 is SGHTA, CDR2 FQGNSA. V lost 1 base, J lost 8 bases, and 11 bases lay in between. CDR3 length equals 13 residues. The CDR3 DNA sequence: TGTGCCAGCAGCTTAGGGGGGGGGAAAGGCTACACCTTC. Amino acid sequence: CASSLGGGKGYTF. The whole variable domain, remainder taken from reference TRBV7-2 and TRBJ1-2, is GAGVSQSPSNKVTEKGKDVELRCDPISGHTALYWYRQSLGQGLEFLIYFQGNSAPDKSGLPSDRFSAERTGGSVSTLTIQRTQQEDSAVYLCASSLGGGKGYTFGSGTRLTVV.

The rearrangement links TRBV30 to TRBJ2-1, with D uncertain. Germline assignment: CDR1 GTSNPN and CDR2 SVGIG (reference sequence). V was clipped by 0 bases and J by 13 bases, with 10 bases between them. The CDR3 is 11 amino acids. The CDR3, as DNA: TGTGCCTGGAGTGTTAAAGAGAAACAGTTCTTC. Translated: CAWSVKEKQFF.

The chain uses TRBV6-6 and TRBJ1-5, with TRBD1 matching 7 bases. The V segment lost 4 bases and the J segment 3 bases; nucleotides outside the gene matches: 3. Germline assignment: CDR1 MNHNY and CDR2 SVGAGI (reference sequence). The CDR3 extends over 14 amino acids. CDR3 in amino acids: CASSSGTVNQPQHF. The CDR3 DNA is TGTGCCAGCAGTTCCGGGACAGTCAATCAGCCCCAGCATTTT.

V gene TRBV30 combines with J gene TRBJ2-1; 8 nucleotides line up with TRBD1. The V gene's germline CDR1 is GTSNPN and CDR2 SVGIG (reference sequence). The CDR3 length is 13 residues. Trimming at V came to 2 bases and at J to 7 bases, leaving 4 bases not matched to a gene. CDR3 DNA: TGTGCCTGGAGTCGCCGACAGGGGAATGAGCAGTTCTTC. It encodes CAWSRRQGNEQFF. Looking up the rest from reference TRBV30 and TRBJ2-1 gives the full variable domain: SQTIHQWPATLVQPVGSPLSLECTVEGTSNPNLYWYRQAAGRGLQLLFYSVGIGQISSEVPQNLSASRPQDRQFILSSKKLLLSDSGFYLCAWSRRQGNEQFFGPGTRLTVL.

This clone has more than one count but fewer than ten. The V gene is TRBV11-2, the J gene TRBJ1-1; no reliable D call. Germline CDR1 and CDR2: SGHAT and FQNNGV. The V gene lost 2 bases and the J gene lost 1 base, with 5 bases spanning the gap. This CDR3 is 13 amino acids long. The CDR3 bases are TGTGCCAGCAGCTTACTGCGGAACACTGAAGCTTTCTTT. It specifies CASSLLRNTEAFF.

The chain carries TRBV6-5 and TRBJ1-2; a weak D match, TRBD1 (5 bases). Per the germline V gene, CDR1 is MNHEY and CDR2 is SVGAGI. The CDR3 loop spans 12 amino acids. V lost 6 bases and J lost 5, with 10 bases in between. The CDR3 sequence: CASRKPGYGYTF. The CDR3 coding sequence is TGTGCCAGCAGGAAACCAGGGTATGGCTACACCTTC.

This clone has a handful of counts. This chain joins TRBV2 and TRBJ1-5; 9 nucleotides align to TRBD1. Germline loops: CDR1 SNHLY, CDR2 FYNNEI. The J segment lost 10 bases and the V segment lost 1 base, leaving 8 bases of the junction unmatched. The CDR3 extends over 15 amino acids. This CDR3 reads CASSEGDRASSPQHF. The CDR3 DNA follows: TGTGCCAGCAGTGAAGGGGACAGGGCATCGTCACCCCAGCATTTT.

The chain carries TRBV19 and TRBJ2-2, with D tentatively TRBD1 (5 bases). V gave up 2 bases and J gave up 6 bases, with 13 bases separating them. The CDR3 has 15 residues. Germline V gene data show CDR1 as LNHDA and CDR2 as SQIVND (reference sequence). The CDR3 region is CASSIKGAFPGELFF. CDR3 nucleotide sequence: TGTGCCAGTAGTATAAAAGGGGCCTTCCCCGGGGAGCTGTTTTTT.

This clone has a handful of counts. Other nucleotide sequences in the sample specify the same CDR3. The J gene is TRBJ1-2, the V gene TRBV5-1, with a possible D match to TRBD1 (5 bases). This CDR3 region has 13 residues. The V gene lost 2 bases and the J gene lost 5 bases, with 10 bases spanning the gap. Germline V gene lookup returns CDR1 SGHRS and CDR2 YFSETQ. This CDR3 is CASSFDRTYGYTF. CDR3 bases: TGCGCCAGCAGCTTCGACAGAACATATGGCTACACCTTC. The complete variable domain, with remaining parts taken from reference TRBV5-1 and TRBJ1-2, reads KAGVTQTPRYLIKTRGQQVTLSCSPISGHRSVSWYQQTPGQGLQFLFEYFSETQRNKGNFPGRFSGRQFSNSRSEMNVSTLELGDSALYLCASSFDRTYGYTFGSGTRLTVV.

The chain joins TRBV7-3 to TRBJ2-7, with TRBD1 identical over 8 bases. CDR1 is SGHTA and CDR2 is FQGTGA in the germline V gene. The junction had 6 bases not matched to a gene; V was cut back by 5 bases and J by 6 bases. The CDR3 covers 13 residues. CDR3: CASSMDREAEQYF. In DNA, the CDR3 is TGTGCCAGCAGCATGGACAGGGAGGCCGAGCAGTACTTC.

The rearrangement joins TRBV30 to TRBJ1-2; 12 bases line up with TRBD1. The J segment lost 8 bases and the V segment lost 3 bases, leaving 7 bases of the junction unmatched. This CDR3 contains 14 residues. Germline lookup yields CDR1 GTSNPN and CDR2 SVGIG (reference sequence). The DNA for the CDR3 is TGTGCCTGGAGACCGGGACAGGGGGCGCTCGGCTACACCTTC. It is translated as CAWRPGQGALGYTF.

This clone was counted a few times. The CDR3 bases are TGTGCCAGCAGTGGTTGGGTAGCGGGAGGGGAGACCCAGTACTTC. This gives the protein CASSGWVAGGETQYF. This rearrangement joins TRBV2 to TRBJ2-5; 11 nucleotides agree with TRBD2. This CDR3 comprises 15 residues. The germline gives CDR1 SNHLY, CDR2 FYNNEI. After removal of 4 bases from V and 5 bases from J, the junction contained 6 bases not matched to a gene.

CDR3 in amino acids: CASSLAQWNTEAFF. CDR3 DNA: TGCGCCAGCAGCTTGGCCCAGTGGAACACTGAAGCTTTCTTT. This sequence joins TRBV5-1 and TRBJ1-1, with D uncertain. Germline CDR1 reads SGHRS; CDR2 reads YFSETQ. Deletions cut 0 bases from V and 1 base from J, with 7 bases between. The CDR3 consists of 14 residues.

This sequence joins TRBV4-1 and TRBJ2-1; 14 nucleotides agree with TRBD2. This CDR3 is 18 amino acids long. The trim removed 4 bases at V and 2 bases at J, leaving 7 bases unmatched. The germline V gene encodes CDR1 MGHRA and CDR2 YSYEKL. CDR3 sequence reads: CASSLGTSGSSPYNEQFF. The CDR3 nucleotides are TGCGCCAGCAGCCTCGGGACTAGCGGGAGTTCCCCCTACAATGAGCAGTTCTTC.

Comment on this clone: This sample includes further DNA sequences coding for the same CDR3. The chain recombines TRBV5-4 with TRBJ2-7; perhaps TRBD1 as D (5 bases). CDR1 is SGHNT and CDR2 is YYREEE in the germline V gene (reference sequence). V was shortened by 0 bases and J by 2 bases, with 9 bases between the two germline ends. The CDR3 sequence is 14 residues long. The CDR3 is CASSLGQGPYEQYF. CDR3 nucleotides: TGTGCCAGCAGCTTGGGTCAGGGCCCCTACGAGCAGTACTTC.

The DNA of the CDR3 is TGTGCCAGCAGTTCCACAGGGGGCTACGAGCAGTACTTC. The encoded protein is CASSSTGGYEQYF. V is TRBV6-6 and J is TRBJ2-7; 8 nucleotides line up with TRBD1. Germline-derived CDR1 and CDR2 are MNHNY and SVGAGI (reference sequence). V shed 4 bases, J shed 3 bases, and the junction held 2 bases outside the gene matches. CDR3 size: 13 residues.

This sequence joins TRBV7-9 and TRBJ1-2, with 7 bases lining up with TRBD1. This CDR3 contains 14 residues. Germline V lookup: CDR1 SEHNR, CDR2 FQNEAQ (reference sequence). V shed 4 bases and J 3 bases; nucleotides not matched to a gene: 5. The CDR3: CASSSATGYYGYTF. The CDR3 nucleotides are TGTGCCAGCAGCTCTGCGACAGGGTACTATGGCTACACCTTC.

V gene TRBV6-4 combines with J gene TRBJ2-1, with 7 bases lining up with TRBD2. V shed 2 bases, J shed 5 bases, and the junction held 3 bases outside the gene matches. CDR3 length: 14 amino acids. CDR1 and CDR2 (germline): MRHNA, SNTAGT. In DNA form, the CDR3 reads TGTGCCAGCAGTGACGGGGAGGGACACAATGAGCAGTTCTTC. It specifies CASSDGEGHNEQFF.

The CDR3 here is CASSLGDYRTNEKLFF. In DNA form, the CDR3 reads TGCGCCAGCAGCTTGGGAGACTATAGAACTAATGAAAAACTGTTTTTT. The chain joins TRBV5-1 to TRBJ1-4; D remains ambiguous. CDR1 and CDR2 (germline): SGHRS, YFSETQ. V gave up 0 bases and J gave up 1 base, with 10 bases separating them. This CDR3 comprises 16 residues.

This rearrangement joins TRBV7-9 to TRBJ1-4; 12 bases align to TRBD1. CDR1 SEHNR and CDR2 FQNEAQ come from the germline V gene (reference sequence). This CDR3 comprises 15 residues. V gave up 4 bases and J gave up 10 bases; unmatched junction bases: 7. CDR3 coding DNA: TGTGCCAGCAGCTGGGGACAGGGGGCGCCGGGAAAACTGTTTTTT. Protein product: CASSWGQGAPGKLFF.